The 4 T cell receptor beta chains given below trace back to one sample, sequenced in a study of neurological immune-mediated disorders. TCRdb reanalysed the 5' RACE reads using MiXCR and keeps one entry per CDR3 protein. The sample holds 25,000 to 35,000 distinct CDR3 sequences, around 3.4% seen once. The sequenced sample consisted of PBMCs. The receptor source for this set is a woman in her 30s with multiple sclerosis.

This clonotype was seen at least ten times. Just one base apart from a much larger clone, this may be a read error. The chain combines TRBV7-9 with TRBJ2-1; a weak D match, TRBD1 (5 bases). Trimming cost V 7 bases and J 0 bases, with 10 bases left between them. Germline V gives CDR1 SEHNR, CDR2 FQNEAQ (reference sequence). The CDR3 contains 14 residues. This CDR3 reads CASTLDTSYNEQFF. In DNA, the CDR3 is TGTGCCAGCACCCTGGACACCTCCTACAATGAGCAGTTCTTC.

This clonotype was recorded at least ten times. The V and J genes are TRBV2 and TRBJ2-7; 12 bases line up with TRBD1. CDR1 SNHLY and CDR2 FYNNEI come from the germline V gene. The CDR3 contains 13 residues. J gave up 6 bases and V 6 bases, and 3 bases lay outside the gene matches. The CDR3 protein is CASSRDRGREQYF. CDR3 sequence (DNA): TGTGCCAGCAGCCGGGACAGGGGGCGCGAGCAGTACTTC.

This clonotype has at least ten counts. CDR3 protein: CASSYSRTGGDEQYF. In DNA, the CDR3 is TGTGCCAGCAGTTATTCCCGGACAGGGGGCGACGAGCAGTACTTC. This sequence joins TRBV6-5 and TRBJ2-7; 11 bases line up with TRBD1. Trimming took 3 bases from V and 5 from J; bases not matched to a gene: 6. CDR1 and CDR2 (germline): MNHEY, SVGAGI. The CDR3 contains 15 residues.

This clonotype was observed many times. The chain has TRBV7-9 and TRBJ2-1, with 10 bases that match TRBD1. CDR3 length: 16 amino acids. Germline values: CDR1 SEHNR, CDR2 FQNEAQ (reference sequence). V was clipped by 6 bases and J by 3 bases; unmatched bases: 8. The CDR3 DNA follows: TGTGCCAGCAGAAACCGGGACAGGGGAAACTACAATGAGCAGTTCTTC. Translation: CASRNRDRGNYNEQFF.